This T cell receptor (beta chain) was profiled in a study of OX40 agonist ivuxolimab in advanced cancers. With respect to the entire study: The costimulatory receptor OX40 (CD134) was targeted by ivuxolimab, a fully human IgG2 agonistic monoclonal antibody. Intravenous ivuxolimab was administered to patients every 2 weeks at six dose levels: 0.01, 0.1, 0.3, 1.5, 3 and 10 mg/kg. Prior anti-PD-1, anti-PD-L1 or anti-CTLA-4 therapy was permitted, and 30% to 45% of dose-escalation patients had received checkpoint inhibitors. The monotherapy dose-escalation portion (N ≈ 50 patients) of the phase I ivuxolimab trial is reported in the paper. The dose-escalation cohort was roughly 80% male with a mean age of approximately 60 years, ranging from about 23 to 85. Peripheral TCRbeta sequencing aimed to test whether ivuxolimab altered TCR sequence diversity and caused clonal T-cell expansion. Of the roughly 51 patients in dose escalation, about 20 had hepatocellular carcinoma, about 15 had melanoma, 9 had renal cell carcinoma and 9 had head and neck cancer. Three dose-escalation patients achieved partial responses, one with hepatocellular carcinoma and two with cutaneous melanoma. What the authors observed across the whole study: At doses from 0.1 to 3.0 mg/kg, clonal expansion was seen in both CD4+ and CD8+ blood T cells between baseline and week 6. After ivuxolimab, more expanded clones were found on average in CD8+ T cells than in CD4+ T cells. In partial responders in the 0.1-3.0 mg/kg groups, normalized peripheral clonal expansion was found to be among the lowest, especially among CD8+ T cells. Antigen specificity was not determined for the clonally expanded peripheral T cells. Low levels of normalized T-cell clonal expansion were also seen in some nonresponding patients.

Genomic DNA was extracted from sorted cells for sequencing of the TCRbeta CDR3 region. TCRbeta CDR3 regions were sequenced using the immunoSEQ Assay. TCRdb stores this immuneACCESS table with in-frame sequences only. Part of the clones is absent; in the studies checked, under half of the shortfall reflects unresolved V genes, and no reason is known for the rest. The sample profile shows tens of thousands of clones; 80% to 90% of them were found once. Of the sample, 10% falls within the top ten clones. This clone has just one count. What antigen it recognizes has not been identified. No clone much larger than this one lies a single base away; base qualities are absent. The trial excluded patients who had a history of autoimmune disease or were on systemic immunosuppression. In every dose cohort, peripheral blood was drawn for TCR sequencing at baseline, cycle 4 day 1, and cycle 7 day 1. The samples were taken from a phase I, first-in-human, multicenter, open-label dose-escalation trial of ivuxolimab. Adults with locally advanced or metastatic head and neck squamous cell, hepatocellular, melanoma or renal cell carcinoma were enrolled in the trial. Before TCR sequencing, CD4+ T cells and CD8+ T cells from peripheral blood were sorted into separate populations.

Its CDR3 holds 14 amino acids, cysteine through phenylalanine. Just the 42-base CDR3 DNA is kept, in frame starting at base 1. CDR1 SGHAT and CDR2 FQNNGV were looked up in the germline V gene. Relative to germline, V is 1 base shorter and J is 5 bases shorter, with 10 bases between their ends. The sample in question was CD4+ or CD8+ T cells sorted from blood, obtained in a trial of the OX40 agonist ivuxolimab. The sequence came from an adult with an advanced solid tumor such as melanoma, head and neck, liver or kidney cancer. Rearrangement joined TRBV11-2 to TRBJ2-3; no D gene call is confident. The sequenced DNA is TGTGCCAGCAGCTTAGCTTCCGTGGGAGATACGCAGTATTTT. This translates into CASSLASVGDTQYF.